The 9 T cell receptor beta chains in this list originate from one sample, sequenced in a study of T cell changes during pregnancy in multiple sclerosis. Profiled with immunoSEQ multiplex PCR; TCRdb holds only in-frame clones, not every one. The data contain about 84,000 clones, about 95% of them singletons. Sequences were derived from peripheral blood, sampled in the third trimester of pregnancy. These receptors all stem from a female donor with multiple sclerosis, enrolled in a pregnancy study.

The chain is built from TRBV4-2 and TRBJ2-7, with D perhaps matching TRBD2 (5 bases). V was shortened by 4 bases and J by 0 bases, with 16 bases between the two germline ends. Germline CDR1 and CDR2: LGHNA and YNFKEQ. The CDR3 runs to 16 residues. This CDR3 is CASSLHEGLSSYEQYF. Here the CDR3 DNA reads TGTGCCAGCAGCCTCCATGAGGGTCTTAGCTCCTACGAGCAGTACTTC.

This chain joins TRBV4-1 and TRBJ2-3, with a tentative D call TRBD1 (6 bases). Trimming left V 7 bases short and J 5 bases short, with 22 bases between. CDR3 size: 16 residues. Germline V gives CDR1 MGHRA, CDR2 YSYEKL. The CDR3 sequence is CASTPIFGGSVDTQYF. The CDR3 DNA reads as TGCGCCAGCACCCCAATTTTTGGGGGCTCCGTAGATACGCAGTATTTT.

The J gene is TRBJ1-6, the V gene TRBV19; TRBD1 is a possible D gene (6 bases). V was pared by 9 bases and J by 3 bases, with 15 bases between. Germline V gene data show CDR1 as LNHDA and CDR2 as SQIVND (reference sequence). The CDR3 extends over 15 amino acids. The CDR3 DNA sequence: TGTGCCAGACTTCGACAGGTCCGCTATAATTCACCCCTCCACTTT. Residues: CARLRQVRYNSPLHF. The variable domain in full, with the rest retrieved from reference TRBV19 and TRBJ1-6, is DGGITQSPKYLFRKEGQNVTLSCEQNLNHDAMYWYRQDPGQGLRLIYYSQIVNDFQKGDIAEGYSVSREKKESFPLTVTSAQKNPTAFYLCARLRQVRYNSPLHFGNGTRLTVT.

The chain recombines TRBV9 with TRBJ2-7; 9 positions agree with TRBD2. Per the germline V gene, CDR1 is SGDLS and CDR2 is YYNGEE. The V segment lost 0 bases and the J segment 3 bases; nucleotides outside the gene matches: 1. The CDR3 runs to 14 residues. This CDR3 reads CASSVASGDYEQYF. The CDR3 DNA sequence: TGTGCCAGCAGCGTAGCTAGCGGGGACTACGAGCAGTACTTC.

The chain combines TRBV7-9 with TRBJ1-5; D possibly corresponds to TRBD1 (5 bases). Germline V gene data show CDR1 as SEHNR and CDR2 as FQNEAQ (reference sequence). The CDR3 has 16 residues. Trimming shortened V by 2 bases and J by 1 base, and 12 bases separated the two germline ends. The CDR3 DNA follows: TGTGCCAGCAGCTTAAATAGGGGAATGAGCAATCAGCCCCAGCATTTT. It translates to CASSLNRGMSNQPQHF.

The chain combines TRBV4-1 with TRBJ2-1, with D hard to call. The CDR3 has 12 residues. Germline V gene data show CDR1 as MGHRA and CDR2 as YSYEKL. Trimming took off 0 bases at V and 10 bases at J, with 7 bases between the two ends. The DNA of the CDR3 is TGCGCCAGCAGCCAAGATCAACGGGAGCAGTTCTTC. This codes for CASSQDQREQFF.

The CDR3 loop reads CASSPSSGSNEKLFF. CDR3 DNA sequence: TGTGCCAGCTCACCGAGTTCAGGAAGTAATGAAAAACTGTTTTTT. The chain uses TRBV18 and TRBJ1-4, with D uncertain. With 3 bases removed from V and 4 bases from J, the gap between germline ends came to 12 bases. The germline CDR1 and CDR2 sequences are KGHSH and LQKENI. The length of the CDR3 is 15 residues.

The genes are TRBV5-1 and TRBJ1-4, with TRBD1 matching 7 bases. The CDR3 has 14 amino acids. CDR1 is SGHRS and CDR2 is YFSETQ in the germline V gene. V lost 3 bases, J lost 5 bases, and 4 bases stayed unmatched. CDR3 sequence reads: CASSSQGKNEKLFF. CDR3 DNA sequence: TGCGCCAGCAGCTCACAGGGGAAAAATGAAAAACTGTTTTTT.

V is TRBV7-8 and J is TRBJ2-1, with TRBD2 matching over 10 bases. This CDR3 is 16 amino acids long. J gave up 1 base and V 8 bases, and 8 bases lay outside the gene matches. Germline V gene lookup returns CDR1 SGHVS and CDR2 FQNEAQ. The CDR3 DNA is TGTGCCAGCGAGGTAGCGGGGGGAGTTTCCTACAATGAGCAGTTCTTC. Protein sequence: CASEVAGGVSYNEQFF. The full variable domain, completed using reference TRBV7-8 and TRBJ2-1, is GAGVSQSPRYKVAKRGQDVALRCDPISGHVSLFWYQQALGQGPEFLTYFQNEAQLDKSGLPSDRFFAERPEGSVSTLKIQRTQQEDSAVYLCASEVAGGVSYNEQFFGPGTRLTVL.